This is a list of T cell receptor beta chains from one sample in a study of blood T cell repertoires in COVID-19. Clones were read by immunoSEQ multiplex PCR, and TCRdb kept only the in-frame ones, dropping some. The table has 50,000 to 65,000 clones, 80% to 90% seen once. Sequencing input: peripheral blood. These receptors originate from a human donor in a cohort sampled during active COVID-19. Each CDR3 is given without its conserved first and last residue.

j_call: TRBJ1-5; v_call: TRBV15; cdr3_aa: ATSRGSAGQGFQPQH
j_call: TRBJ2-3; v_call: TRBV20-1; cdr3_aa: SASREEGKLTQY
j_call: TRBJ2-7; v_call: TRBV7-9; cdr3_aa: ASSFSTGALEQY
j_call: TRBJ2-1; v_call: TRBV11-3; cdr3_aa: ASSFRSYNEQF
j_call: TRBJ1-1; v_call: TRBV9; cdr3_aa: ASGQGVNTEAF
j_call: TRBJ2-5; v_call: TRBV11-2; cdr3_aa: ASSKGQIQETQY
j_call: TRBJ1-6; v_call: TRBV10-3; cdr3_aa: AISERGQLNSPLH
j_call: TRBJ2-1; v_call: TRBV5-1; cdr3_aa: ASSLSAGSSYNEQF
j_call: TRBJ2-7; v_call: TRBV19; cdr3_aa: ASSIQGDGEQY
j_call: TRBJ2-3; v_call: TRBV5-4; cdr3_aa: ASSLGQVAGDTQY
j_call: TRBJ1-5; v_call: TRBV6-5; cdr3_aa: ASIPYSNQPQH
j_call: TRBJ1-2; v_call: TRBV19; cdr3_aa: ASSLTGRGSYGYT
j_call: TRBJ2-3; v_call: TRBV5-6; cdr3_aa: ASSRDYETDTQY
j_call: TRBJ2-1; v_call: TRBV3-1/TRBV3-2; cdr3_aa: ASSPFWTSGGAQF
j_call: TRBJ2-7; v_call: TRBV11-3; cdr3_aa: ASSLDSGGAYEQY
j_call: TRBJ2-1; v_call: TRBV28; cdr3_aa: ASSTTGRGGRNEQF
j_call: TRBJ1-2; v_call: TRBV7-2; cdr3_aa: ASSLYVTGGYT
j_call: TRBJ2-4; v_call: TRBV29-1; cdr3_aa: SVDWGERGQY
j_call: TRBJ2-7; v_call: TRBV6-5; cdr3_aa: ASSTNRGGEQY
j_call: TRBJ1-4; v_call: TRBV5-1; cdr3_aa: ASSPGQANEKLF
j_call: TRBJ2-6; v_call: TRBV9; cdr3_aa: ASSVAGGVWLAGVSGANVLT
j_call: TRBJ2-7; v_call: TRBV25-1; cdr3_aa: ASSGGQGAREQY
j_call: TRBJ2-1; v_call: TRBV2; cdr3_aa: ASSVLKLGF